This entry features one T cell receptor (beta chain) sequence. CDR1 MDHEN and CDR2 SYDVKM come from the germline V gene. Trimming took 4 bases from V and 5 from J, leaving 15 bases between them. This CDR3 contains 15 residues. The sample belongs to a study of blood T cell repertoires in COVID-19. Study information: Sample material is recorded as cDNA or gDNA derived from T cells, B-cell-depleted T cells, or PBMCs.

Under the authors' procedure: Estimation of nucleated cell counts was performed using reference gene primer amplification. Clones were sequenced by immunoSEQ multiplex PCR, and TCRdb holds only the in-frame ones, with some missing. The V and J calls and clone size come from that table; D and trimming were worked out from the DNA. The sample shows 60,000 to 65,000 clones, 60% to 85% of them seen only once. The sample was peripheral blood. The chain employs TRBV28 and TRBJ1-5, with D possibly being TRBD1 (5 bases). The source is a human donor in a cohort sampled during active COVID-19. This CDR3 is CASSSGALQDQPQHF. Written as DNA, the CDR3 is TGTGCCAGCAGTTCTGGGGCCCTACAGGATCAGCCCCAGCATTTT.